This TCR beta chain was sequenced in a study of blood T cell repertoires in COVID-19. The wider study: The study drew acute and convalescent COVID-19 samples from the United States, Italy and Spain. PBMCs, B-cell-depleted T cells, or T cells provided the cDNA or gDNA that made up the material.

In the authors' methods: Counts of nucleated cells, estimated from reference gene primer amplification, were obtained. Using immunoSEQ multiplex PCR, the repertoire was profiled, and TCRdb retains in-frame clones only, with some absent. The V and J calls and the clone size are those of that table, but D and trimming were determined from the DNA. The profile covers fewer than 200,000 clones, with roughly nine tenths appearing a single time and about 2.1% taken by the ten largest. The CDR3 covers 14 residues. V lost 9 bases and J lost 2, with 16 bases in between. Germline lookup yields CDR1 MGHDK and CDR2 SYGVNS.

This sequence was found in a man between 18 and 29 years old who had recovered from COVID-19. The sequencing input was peripheral blood. The gene calls are TRBV25-1 and TRBJ1-2; tentatively, D is TRBD1 (6 bases). The CDR3 DNA follows: TGTGCCAGACCCCGGGACAAAGAGAACTATGGCTACACCTTC. Protein sequence: CARPRDKENYGYTF.